This TCR beta chain was captured in a study of T cell responses to AZD1222 COVID-19 vaccine. Study outcomes and limitations: Repertoire sampling was restricted to post-peak T cell response timepoints.

Method: immunoSEQ multiplex PCR; TCRdb's copy keeps in-frame clones and lacks some. Of around 140,000 clones listed, approximately 93% are singletons. With regard to this clone: Its antigen is unknown.

Here the sequenced sample was peripheral blood, taken after recovery from COVID-19. This clonotype was obtained from an adult who had recovered from COVID-19.

CDR3 residues: CASSQDAGGATYNEQFF. The CDR3 DNA follows: TGCGCCAGCAGCCAAGATGCGGGCGGGGCCACCTACAATGAGCAGTTCTTC. The V call is TRBV4-1, the J call TRBJ2-1; D is perhaps TRBD2 (6 bases). Germline V gene lookup returns CDR1 MGHRA and CDR2 YSYEKL. The germline V and J ends were trimmed by 0 bases and 2 bases, with 14 bases remaining between them. The CDR3 has 17 residues.